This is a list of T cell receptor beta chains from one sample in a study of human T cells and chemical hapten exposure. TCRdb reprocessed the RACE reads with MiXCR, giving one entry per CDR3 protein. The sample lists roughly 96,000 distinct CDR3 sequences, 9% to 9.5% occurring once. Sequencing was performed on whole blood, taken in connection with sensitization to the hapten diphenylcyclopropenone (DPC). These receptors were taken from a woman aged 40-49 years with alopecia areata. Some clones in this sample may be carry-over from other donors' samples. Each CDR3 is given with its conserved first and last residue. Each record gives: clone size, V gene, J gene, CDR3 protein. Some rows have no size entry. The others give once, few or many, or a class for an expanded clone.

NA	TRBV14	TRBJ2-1	CASSQAGAAPYNEQFF
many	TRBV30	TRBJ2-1	CAWSRLTPRGNEQFF
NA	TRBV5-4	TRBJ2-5	CASSLRTGTLETQYF
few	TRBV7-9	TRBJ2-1	CASSWVGRRAQSRNEQFF
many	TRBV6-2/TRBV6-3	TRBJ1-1	CASSGQFEAFF
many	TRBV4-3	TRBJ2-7	CASSQTDRSHEQYF
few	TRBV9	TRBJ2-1	CASSVEARTSGTREQFF
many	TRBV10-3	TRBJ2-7	CATGDSPYEQYF
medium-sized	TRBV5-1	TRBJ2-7	CASSASEQGHYEQYF
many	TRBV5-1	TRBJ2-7	CASSPSSDSYEQYF
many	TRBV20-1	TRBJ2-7	CSAAPASGYRGEQYF
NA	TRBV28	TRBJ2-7	CASRPGTSGILSF
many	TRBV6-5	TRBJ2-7	CASRSPITYEQYF
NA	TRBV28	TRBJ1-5	CASSPAGGGYQPQHF
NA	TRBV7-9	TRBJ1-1	CASSLASDRVTEAFF
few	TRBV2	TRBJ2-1	CASSELYFYNEQFF
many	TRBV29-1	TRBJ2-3	CSVEGAGASTDTQYF
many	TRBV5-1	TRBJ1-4	CASSLVPATNEKLFF
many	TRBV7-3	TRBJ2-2	CASSPGHTGELFF
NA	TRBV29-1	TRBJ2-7	CSVENGDTGFYEQYF
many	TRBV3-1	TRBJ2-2	CASSHGGIGPTGELFF
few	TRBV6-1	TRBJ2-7	CASRGEYEQYF
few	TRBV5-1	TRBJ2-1	CASSPGLAGGMIYNEQFF
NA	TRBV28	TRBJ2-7	CASRTQGYEQYF
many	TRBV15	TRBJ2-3	CATSRSSTDTQYF
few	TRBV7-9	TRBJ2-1	CASSLPTGAFGEQFF
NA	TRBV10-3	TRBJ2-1	CAIKSSGSTGEQFF